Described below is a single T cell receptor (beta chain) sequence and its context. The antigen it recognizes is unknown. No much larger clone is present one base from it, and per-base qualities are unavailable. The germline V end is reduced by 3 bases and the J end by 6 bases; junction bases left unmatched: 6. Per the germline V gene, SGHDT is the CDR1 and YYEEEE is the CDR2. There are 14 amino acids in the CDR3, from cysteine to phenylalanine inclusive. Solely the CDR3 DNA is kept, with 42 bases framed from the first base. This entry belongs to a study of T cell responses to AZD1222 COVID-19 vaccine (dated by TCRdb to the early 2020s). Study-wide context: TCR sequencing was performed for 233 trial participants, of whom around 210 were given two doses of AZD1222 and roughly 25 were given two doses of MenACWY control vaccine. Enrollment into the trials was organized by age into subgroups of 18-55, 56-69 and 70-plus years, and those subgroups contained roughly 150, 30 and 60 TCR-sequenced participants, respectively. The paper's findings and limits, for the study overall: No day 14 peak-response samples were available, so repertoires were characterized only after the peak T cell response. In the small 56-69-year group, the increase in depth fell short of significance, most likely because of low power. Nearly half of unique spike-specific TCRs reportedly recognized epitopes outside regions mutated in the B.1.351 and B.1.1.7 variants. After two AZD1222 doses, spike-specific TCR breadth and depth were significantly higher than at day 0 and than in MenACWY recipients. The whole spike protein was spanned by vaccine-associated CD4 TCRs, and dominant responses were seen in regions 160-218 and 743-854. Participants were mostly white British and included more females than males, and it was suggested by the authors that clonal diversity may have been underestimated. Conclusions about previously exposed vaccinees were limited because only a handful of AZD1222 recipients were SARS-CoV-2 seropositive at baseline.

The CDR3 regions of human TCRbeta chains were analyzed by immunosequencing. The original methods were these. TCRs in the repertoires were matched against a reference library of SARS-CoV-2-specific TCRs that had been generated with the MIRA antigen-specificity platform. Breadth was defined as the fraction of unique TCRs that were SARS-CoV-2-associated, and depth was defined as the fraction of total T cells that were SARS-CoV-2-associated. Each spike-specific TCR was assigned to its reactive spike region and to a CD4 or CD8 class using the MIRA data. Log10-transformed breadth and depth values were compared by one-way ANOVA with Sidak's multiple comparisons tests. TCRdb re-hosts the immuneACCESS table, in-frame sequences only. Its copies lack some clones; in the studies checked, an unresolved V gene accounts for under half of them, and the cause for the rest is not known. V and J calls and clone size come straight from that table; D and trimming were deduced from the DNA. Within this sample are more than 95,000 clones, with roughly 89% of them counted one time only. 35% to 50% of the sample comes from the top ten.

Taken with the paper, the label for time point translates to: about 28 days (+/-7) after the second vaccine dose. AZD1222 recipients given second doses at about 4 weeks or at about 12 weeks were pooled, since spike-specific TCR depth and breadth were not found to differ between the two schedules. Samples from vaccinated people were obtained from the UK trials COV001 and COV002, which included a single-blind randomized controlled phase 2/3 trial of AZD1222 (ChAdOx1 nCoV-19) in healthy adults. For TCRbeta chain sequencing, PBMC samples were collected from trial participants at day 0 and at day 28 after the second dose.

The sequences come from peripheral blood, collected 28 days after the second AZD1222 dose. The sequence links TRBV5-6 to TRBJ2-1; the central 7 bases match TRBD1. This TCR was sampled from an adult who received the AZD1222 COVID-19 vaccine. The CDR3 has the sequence CASSWGTVLNEQFF. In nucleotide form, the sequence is TGTGCCAGCAGCTGGGGGACAGTCCTCAATGAGCAGTTCTTC.